The clone carrying this TCR beta chain was picked up one time. This entry is derived from a study of blood T cell repertoires in COVID-19. Study-level background: The origin of the acute and convalescent COVID-19 samples was the United States, Italy and Spain. Nucleic acid was either cDNA or gDNA, and it came from T cells, B-cell-depleted T cells, or PBMCs.

V lost 3 bases, J lost 2 bases, and 15 bases lay in between. Germline values: CDR1 SGHNT, CDR2 YYREEE (reference sequence). CDR3 size: 16 residues. Per the authors' pipeline: Amplification from reference gene primers served as the basis for estimated nucleated cell counts. Repertoires were generated with immunoSEQ multiplex PCR, while TCRdb's copy carries only in-frame clones and drops some. V, J and clone size are those of that table, while D and trimming were read from the DNA. Here the sample spans 60,000 to 75,000 clones, about 88% being singletons. This sequence was found in a human donor in a cohort sampled during active COVID-19. The source material was peripheral blood. This sequence joins TRBV5-4 and TRBJ2-1; the D gene is possibly TRBD2 (6 bases). The CDR3 DNA reads as TGTGCCAGCAGCTCCGGTGTTCGGGGGACCTACAATGAGCAGTTCTTC. It codes for CASSSGVRGTYNEQFF.